The 32 T cell receptor beta chains given below trace back to one sample, sequenced in a study of T cells in Graves' hyperthyroidism and ophthalmopathy. TCR beta CDR3 regions were amplified from RNA. HTBI primers were the set used in a first-round RT-PCR of the TCR CDR3. TCRdb passed the multiplex PCR reads through MiXCR, listing each CDR3 protein once. The sample yields under 500,000 distinct CDR3 sequences, over 11% seen once. Sample: blood. Receptors originate from a man in his fifties or sixties with Graves' ophthalmopathy.

This clonotype was observed a few times. A much larger clone sits a single nucleotide away, making a read error possible. A read error is likely, as this CDR3 ends without the conserved phenylalanine or tryptophan. The genes are TRBV11-2 and TRBJ2-7; D not resolved. Trimming took off 4 bases at V and 3 bases at J, with 16 bases between the two ends. This CDR3 is built from 15 residues. In germline, CDR1 is SGHAT, CDR2 FQNNGV. This CDR3 is CASSSTGLTYYEQYL. DNA of the CDR3: TGTGCCAGCAGCTCGACCGGGCTTACCTACTACGAGCAGTACCTC.

V gene TRBV10-3 combines with J gene TRBJ2-5; 11 nucleotides agree with TRBD2. The CDR3 consists of 17 residues. Trimming at V came to 5 bases and at J to 2 bases, leaving 10 bases not matched to a gene. Germline loops: CDR1 ENHRY, CDR2 SYGVKD. The CDR3 DNA reads as TGTGCCATCAGTAGCTCAAAGGGACTAGCGGCGCAAGAGACCCAGTACTTC. As protein: CAISSSKGLAAQETQYF.

Many counts were recorded for this clonotype. This sequence joins TRBV5-6 and TRBJ2-1; D remains unclear. CDR1 SGHDT and CDR2 YYEEEE come from the germline V gene. V gave up 2 bases and J gave up 4 bases, with 10 bases separating them. The CDR3 extends over 14 amino acids. The CDR3 sequence: CASSFPQHYNEQFF. The CDR3 DNA is TGTGCCAGCAGCTTCCCCCAGCATTACAATGAGCAGTTCTTC.

The table lists this clonotype with many counts. The chain combines TRBV12-3 or TRBV12-4 with TRBJ2-7, with a tentative D call TRBD2 (5 bases). Trimming stripped 6 bases from V and 5 bases from J, with 17 bases between. The CDR3 is made up of 14 amino acids. This CDR3 is CASSLDTYGDEQYF. The CDR3 DNA sequence: TGTGCCAGCAGCCTAGACACCTACGGGGACGAGCAGTACTTC.

The sample holds many counts of this clonotype. The chain uses TRBV2 and TRBJ1-1; D not certain. Germline V gives CDR1 SNHLY, CDR2 FYNNEI. The CDR3 length is 14 residues. The V and J ends lost 3 bases and 1 base respectively, with 9 bases between them. This CDR3 is CASSENGRNTEAFF. As DNA, the CDR3 is TGTGCCAGCAGTGAGAACGGGAGGAACACTGAAGCTTTCTTT. Combining the CDR3 with reference TRBV2 and TRBJ1-1 gives the whole variable domain EPEVTQTPSHQVTQMGQEVILRCVPISNHLYFYWYRQILGQKVEFLVSFYNNEISEKSEIFDDQFSVERPDGSNFTLKIRSTKLEDSAMYFCASSENGRNTEAFFGQGTRLTVV.

This clonotype was observed a few times. The CDR3 loop reads CASGGQGASTGELFF. The CDR3 coding sequence is TGCGCCAGCGGGGGACAGGGGGCCTCCACCGGGGAGCTGTTTTTT. V usage is TRBV5-1 and J usage is TRBJ2-2, with TRBD1 identical over 12 bases. There are 15 residues in the CDR3. The germline gives CDR1 SGHRS, CDR2 YFSETQ. The junction had 5 bases not matched to a gene; V was cut back by 7 bases and J by 4 bases.

The rearrangement uses TRBV9 and TRBJ1-2, with D perhaps TRBD1 (5 bases). Trimming took off 4 bases at V and 8 bases at J, with 18 bases between the two ends. The CDR3 covers 14 residues. Germline assignment: CDR1 SGDLS and CDR2 YYNGEE. For the CDR3, the DNA is TGTGCCAGCAGCCCGGGGGGAGGGCCTGGAGGCTACACCTTC. Translation: CASSPGGGPGGYTF. The full variable domain, rest sourced from reference TRBV9 and TRBJ1-2, is DSGVTQTPKHLITATGQRVTLRCSPRSGDLSVYWYQQSLDQGLQFLIQYYNGEERAKGNILERFSAQQFPDLHSELNLSSLELGDSALYFCASSPGGGPGGYTFGSGTRLTVV.

For this clonotype: This sequence may be a read error, since a much larger clone differs from it by one base. CDR3 loop: CASTRQGRNTEASF. CDR3 sequence (DNA): TGTGCCAGCACCAGACAGGGACGGAACACTGAAGCTTCCTTT. The rearrangement links TRBV6-1 to TRBJ1-1; TRBD1 matches at 7 bases. Looked up from germline, CDR1 is MNHNS and CDR2 is SASEGT. CDR3 length: 14 amino acids.

The chain links TRBV5-5 to TRBJ2-2; 8 bases are a match to TRBD2. There are 15 residues in the CDR3. Germline CDR1 SGHKS, CDR2 YYEKEE (reference sequence). Trimming removed 4 bases from V and 3 bases from J; junction bases left unmatched: 5. CDR3 nucleotide sequence: TGTGCCAGCAGCCGAGCGGGAGAGTACACCGGGGAGCTGTTTTTT. It translates to CASSRAGEYTGELFF. Combining the CDR3 with reference TRBV5-5 and TRBJ2-2 gives the whole variable domain DAGVTQSPTHLIKTRGQQVTLRCSPISGHKSVSWYQQVLGQGPQFIFQYYEKEERGRGNFPDRFSARQFPNYSSELNVNALLLGDSALYLCASSRAGEYTGELFFGEGSRLTVL.

Points on this clonotype: Since a much larger clone is just one base distant, this may be a read error. The gene calls are TRBV9 and TRBJ2-7; the D is unclear. The CDR3 length is 17 residues. CDR1 is SGDLS and CDR2 is YYNGEE in the germline V gene. V was shortened by 1 base and J by 0 bases, with 17 bases between the two germline ends. CDR3 loop: CASSVQLVRGSSYEQYF. CDR3 nucleotides: TGTGCCAGCAGCGTACAGCTAGTGCGAGGAAGCTCCTACGAGCAGTACTTC.

This chain connects TRBV20-1 to TRBJ2-7, with 13 bases lining up with TRBD2. From germline, CDR1 is DFQATT and CDR2 SNEGSKA (reference sequence). Trimming cost V 4 bases and J 6 bases; bases outside gene matches: 9. The CDR3 spans 15 residues. Written as DNA, the CDR3 is TGCAGTGCTAAACACTTAAGACTAGCGGGAGGCGAGCAGTACTTC. Residues: CSAKHLRLAGGEQYF.

This clonotype came up many times. This rearrangement joins TRBV3-1 to TRBJ2-2; maybe TRBD2 (5 bases). The CDR3 totals 16 residues. CDR1 and CDR2 (germline): LGHDT, YNNKEL (reference sequence). Trimming cost V 1 base and J 0 bases, with 9 bases left between them. The CDR3 nucleotides read TGTGCCAGCAGCCAAGTACGGGGATCGAACACCGGGGAGCTGTTTTTT. Translation: CASSQVRGSNTGELFF.

This clonotype has ten or more counts. V and J are TRBV28 and TRBJ1-5, with 8 bases lining up with TRBD1. CDR3 length: 15 residues. Germline CDR1 MDHEN, CDR2 SYDVKM. With V trimmed by 5 bases and J by 4 bases, 7 bases remained unmatched. The CDR3, as DNA: TGTGCCAGCAGTCCGGGGGACAGGACTAATCAGCCCCAGCATTTT. Encoded protein: CASSPGDRTNQPQHF.

This clonotype has a count of ten or more. This rearrangement joins TRBV20-1 to TRBJ1-2; possible D gene TRBD1, 5 bases. The V end was cut by 1 base, the J end by 4 bases, with 13 bases between. The CDR3 length is 14 residues. Germline values: CDR1 DFQATT, CDR2 SNEGSKA (reference sequence). The CDR3 DNA follows: TGCAGTGCTAGAGTGGTAGGGACGGGCTATGGCTACACCTTC. This codes for CSARVVGTGYGYTF.

In its sample, this clonotype was seen many times. The V gene is TRBV7-9, the J gene TRBJ2-7, with TRBD1 matching over 12 bases. Germline values: CDR1 SEHNR, CDR2 FQNEAQ (reference sequence). V shed 5 bases, J shed 5 bases, and the junction held 4 bases outside the gene matches. The CDR3 length is 14 residues. CDR3 coding DNA: TGTGCCAGCAGCCACGGGACAGGGGGCGACGAGCAGTACTTC. This codes for CASSHGTGGDEQYF.

This clonotype was seen many times. The chain recombines TRBV28 with TRBJ2-7; D gene ambiguous. CDR1 MDHEN and CDR2 SYDVKM come from the germline V gene. Between the trimmed V and J ends, which lost 7 bases and 0 bases, there was a span of 13 bases. The CDR3 consists of 14 residues. CDR3 region: CASNSRTDSYEQYF. Written as DNA, the CDR3 is TGTGCCAGCAACTCTAGGACGGACTCCTACGAGCAGTACTTC.

This clonotype has a count of ten or more. The chain combines TRBV7-9 with TRBJ2-5; D is unclear. Germline V gene sequence: CDR1 SEHNR, CDR2 FQNEAQ (reference sequence). The CDR3 loop spans 12 amino acids. V was clipped by 0 bases and J by 5 bases, with 4 bases between them. CDR3 sequence: CASSLAGETQYF. CDR3 bases: TGTGCCAGCAGCTTAGCAGGGGAGACCCAGTACTTC.

This clonotype was seen more than once but under ten times. The rearrangement links TRBV6-1 to TRBJ1-3, with D possibly matching TRBD1 (6 bases). V was trimmed by 2 bases and J by 9 bases, leaving 20 bases between them. This CDR3 contains 16 residues. Germline V gene sequence: CDR1 MNHNS, CDR2 SASEGT. CDR3 in amino acids: CASSELIRTAGSTIYF. In DNA, the CDR3 is TGTGCCAGCAGTGAACTAATAAGGACAGCGGGGTCCACCATATATTTT.

This clonotype appeared many times. The rearrangement links TRBV29-1 to TRBJ2-7, with 7 bases matching TRBD2. The CDR3 is 13 amino acids. From germline, CDR1 is SQVTM and CDR2 ANQGSEA. Trimming removed 8 bases from V and 0 bases from J; junction bases left unmatched: 7. CDR3 sequence: CSFASGSSYEQYF. The CDR3 nucleotides are TGCAGCTTCGCTAGCGGTAGCTCCTACGAGCAGTACTTC.

This clonotype was found many times. The J gene is TRBJ2-3, the V gene TRBV6-5, with TRBD2 identical over 10 bases. This CDR3 is 19 amino acids long. V dropped 0 bases and J dropped 1; count of bases not matched to a gene: 10. Germline CDR1 reads MNHEY; CDR2 reads SVGAGI. Written as DNA, the CDR3 is TGTGCCAGCAGTTACTCAGGGGGCCTAGCGGGAGAGGGCACAGATACGCAGTATTTT. Its translation: CASSYSGGLAGEGTDTQYF.

This clonotype was detected ten times or more. V and J are TRBV27 and TRBJ2-3; 9 nucleotides align to TRBD1. This CDR3 has 14 amino acids. CDR1 is MNHEY and CDR2 is SMNVEV in the germline V gene (reference sequence). The trim removed 5 bases at V and 4 bases at J, leaving 4 bases unmatched. CDR3 region: CASSIRQGADTQYF. CDR3 coding DNA: TGTGCCAGCAGTATTAGACAGGGGGCAGATACGCAGTATTTT.

The rearrangement joins TRBV20-1 to TRBJ2-7; 11 nucleotides match TRBD2. The CDR3 sequence is 15 residues long. The V gene's germline CDR1 is DFQATT and CDR2 SNEGSKA (reference sequence). V lost 3 bases, J lost 3 bases, and 7 bases stayed unmatched. CDR3 coding DNA: TGCAGTGCTAGTCTCACTAGCGGGAGTAGCTACGAGCAGTACTTC. This translates into CSASLTSGSSYEQYF.

J is TRBJ2-3 and V is TRBV10-3; 8 nucleotides line up with TRBD2. The J segment lost 4 bases and the V segment lost 7 bases, leaving 7 bases of the junction unmatched. This CDR3 contains 14 residues. Germline V gives CDR1 ENHRY, CDR2 SYGVKD. For the CDR3, the DNA is TGTGCCATCACCAGCGGGAGAAACCCAGATACGCAGTATTTT. Its translation: CAITSGRNPDTQYF.

V usage is TRBV18 and J usage is TRBJ2-3; TRBD2 matches at 13 bases. This CDR3 region has 17 residues. In germline, CDR1 is KGHSH, CDR2 LQKENI. V was clipped by 3 bases and J by 2 bases; unmatched bases: 5. CDR3: CASSPGLAGVHTDTQYF. Written as DNA, the CDR3 is TGTGCCAGCTCACCTGGACTAGCGGGAGTGCACACAGATACGCAGTATTTT.

This clonotype has at least ten counts. The chain is built from TRBV29-1 and TRBJ2-3; D might be TRBD1 (5 bases). Trimming stripped 8 bases from V and 0 bases from J, with 12 bases between. CDR1 is SQVTM, CDR2 ANQGSEA, per germline. CDR3 size: 13 residues. The CDR3 region has the DNA TGCAGCCTACAGGAGACAAGCACAGATACGCAGTATTTT. This gives the protein CSLQETSTDTQYF.

The table lists this clonotype with a few counts. The chain uses TRBV20-1 and TRBJ2-3, with 7 bases fitting TRBD2. Germline CDR1 is DFQATT and CDR2 is SNEGSKA (reference sequence). The CDR3 runs 15 residues. V lost 3 bases, J lost 1 base, and 7 bases stayed unmatched. The CDR3 sequence: CSASSGREGTDTQYF. CDR3 nucleotides: TGCAGTGCTAGTAGTGGGAGGGAGGGCACAGATACGCAGTATTTT.

This clonotype was detected a few times. The chain employs TRBV2 and TRBJ2-1, with 14 bases matching TRBD2. V gave up 6 bases and J gave up 7 bases; unmatched junction bases: 5. The CDR3 has 15 amino acids. Germline V CDR1 and CDR2: SNHLY, FYNNEI. In DNA form, the CDR3 reads TGTGCCAGCAGCCGACTAGCGGGAGGGGTAAATGAGCAGTTCTTC. Residues: CASSRLAGGVNEQFF.

This clonotype was found many times. This chain joins TRBV12-3 or TRBV12-4 and TRBJ2-7; possibly TRBD1 for D (6 bases). This CDR3 has 15 amino acids. V was cut by 6 bases and J by 2 bases, with 17 bases left in between. CDR3 bases: TGTGCCAGCAGATCGGCAGGGGCGAACACCTACGAGCAGTACTTC. It specifies CASRSAGANTYEQYF.

A few counts support this clonotype. V usage is TRBV20-1 and J usage is TRBJ2-5, with TRBD2 matching over 8 bases. This CDR3 contains 14 residues. CDR1 and CDR2 (germline): DFQATT, SNEGSKA (reference sequence). V lost 6 bases and J lost 6; bases outside the gene matches: 12. CDR3 loop: CSAAAAGGEKTQYF. CDR3 DNA sequence: TGCAGTGCCGCTGCCGCGGGAGGAGAAAAGACCCAGTACTTC.

Ten or more counts support this clonotype. The rearrangement uses TRBV12-3 or TRBV12-4 and TRBJ1-4, with D unresolved. CDR3 length: 14 residues. Deletions cut 3 bases from V and 4 bases from J, with 9 bases between. In DNA, the CDR3 is TGTGCCAGCAGTTTTGGGAGTATTAATGAAAAACTGTTTTTT. Amino acids: CASSFGSINEKLFF.

The table lists this clonotype with many counts. V is TRBV3-1 and J is TRBJ1-4; the D gene is possibly TRBD1 (5 bases). Trimming removed 8 bases at V and 12 bases at J, with 22 bases between. Germline V gene data show CDR1 as LGHDT and CDR2 as YNNKEL (reference sequence). The CDR3 is 14 amino acids. CDR3 DNA sequence: TGTGCCAGCCGGGTACGAGGGACTGCCAAAGAACTGTTTTTT. As protein: CASRVRGTAKELFF.

In its sample, this clonotype was seen many times. The chain combines TRBV28 with TRBJ2-1; D gene ambiguous. V lost 3 bases, J lost 0 bases, and 18 bases lay in between. The CDR3 extends over 18 amino acids. Looked up from germline, CDR1 is MDHEN and CDR2 is SYDVKM. CDR3 protein: CASSLLKAGASSYNEQFF. The CDR3 region has the DNA TGTGCCAGCAGTTTGCTAAAAGCAGGAGCTAGCTCCTACAATGAGCAGTTCTTC.